This is a list of T cell receptor beta chains from one sample in a study of blood T cell repertoires in COVID-19. The repertoire was sequenced with immunoSEQ multiplex PCR; TCRdb's copy has only in-frame clones and lacks some. The sample shows more than 95,000 clones, approximately 74% of them seen only once. The specimen was peripheral blood. These receptors were obtained from a man in his fifties or sixties with acute or convalescent COVID-19. CDR3s include the opening cysteine and the closing phenylalanine or tryptophan. A D gene is named only where the DNA matches it firmly. A row's size may be missing; if present it is once, few, many or a size class.

D gene	V gene	clone size	J gene	CDR3 DNA	CDR3 protein
-	TRBV5-6	-	TRBJ2-6	TGTGCCAGCAGCTTCGATACAGGTTCTGGGGCCAACGTCCTGACTTTC	CASSFDTGSGANVLTF
TRBD1	TRBV7-6	-	TRBJ1-1	TGTGCCAGCAGCAGACAGGGGGCGGGGGTGAACACTGAAGCTTTCTTT	CASSRQGAGVNTEAFF
-	TRBV4-1	-	TRBJ1-1	TGCGCCAGCAGCCAGGAAGGGGGGGGCGGAAACACTGAAGCTTTCTTT	CASSQEGGGGNTEAFF
-	TRBV5-1	-	TRBJ1-4	TGCGCCAGCAGCTCAACAGGGAAGTACCTGACTAATGAAAAACTGTTTTTT	CASSSTGKYLTNEKLFF
-	TRBV7-9	-	TRBJ2-5	TGTGCCAGCAGCCGAACGACAGTTCAAGAGACCCAGTACTTC	CASSRTTVQETQYF
TRBD2	TRBV29-1	-	TRBJ2-2	TGCAGCGTCCCCAACGGCGCGGGGGGCGGGGCCGGGGAGCTGTTTTTT	CSVPNGAGGGAGELFF
-	TRBV6-5	-	TRBJ2-3	TGTGCCAGCACCGCACCGACTGGAGACACAGATACGCAGTATTTT	CASTAPTGDTDTQYF
-	TRBV6-5	-	TRBJ1-2	TGTGCCAGCGCTCAGGATTACTATGGCTACACCTTC	CASAQDYYGYTF
TRBD1	TRBV6-5	-	TRBJ2-6	TGTGCCAGCAGGGCGACAGGGGGGGCCAACGTCCTGACTTTC	CASRATGGANVLTF
-	TRBV11-3	-	TRBJ1-4	TGTGCCAGCAGCCCCGGGCAGGCAGGGGATGAAAAACTGTTTTTT	CASSPGQAGDEKLFF
-	TRBV5-5	once	TRBJ1-1	TGTGCCAGCAGCTTTGACCTCCTGGGGGGGGTTCCTCGGGCCACTGAAGCTTTCTTT	CASSFDLLGGVPRATEAFF
-	TRBV5-1	-	TRBJ2-3	TGCGCCAGCAGCCAGGGCAGAAGCACAGATACGCAGTATTTT	CASSQGRSTDTQYF
-	TRBV18	many	TRBJ2-2	TGTGCCAGCTCACCACCGCCAGCGGCGGGCACCGGGGAGCTGTTTTTT	CASSPPPAAGTGELFF
TRBD1	TRBV5-5	-	TRBJ1-2	TGTGCCAGCAGCCCTCGGACAGGGGGTGCCTATGGCTACACCTTC	CASSPRTGGAYGYTF
-	TRBV2	few	TRBJ1-1	TGTGCCAGCGGGAGGTTGGGCAGTGAAGCTTTCTTT	CASGRLGSEAFF
TRBD1	TRBV7-8	few	TRBJ1-2	TGTGCCAGCAGCTTCCTCCGGGACAGGGGGAACTATGGCTACACCTTC	CASSFLRDRGNYGYTF
TRBD1	TRBV18	-	TRBJ1-4	TGTGCCAGCTCACCTCGCTGGCAGGGGGAACGGTCCGGTTATGTGTCTAATGAAAAACTGTTTTTT	CASSPRWQGERSGYVSNEKLFF
TRBD1	TRBV30	-	TRBJ2-7	TGTGCCAGTAGTAAACAGGGGGGCTATTCCTACGAGCAGTACTTC	CASSKQGGYSYEQYF
TRBD1	TRBV30	-	TRBJ1-5	TGTGCCTGGAGTCGTAAGGGGGCTGGACAGCCCCAGCATTTT	CAWSRKGAGQPQHF
-	TRBV27	-	TRBJ2-1	TGTGCCAGCAGTTTCGGGGGTGAGCAGTTCTTC	CASSFGGEQFF
-	TRBV9	-	TRBJ2-6	TGTGCCAGCAGCGTACCCGGGGGAGTAGCTGGGGCCAACGTCCTGACTTTC	CASSVPGGVAGANVLTF
TRBD1	TRBV27	-	TRBJ2-2	TGTGCCAGCAGCAACTTGGGACAGGGAGACACCGGGGAGCTGTTTTTT	CASSNLGQGDTGELFF
-	TRBV5-1	-	TRBJ2-7	TGCGCCAGCAGCTTGGTAATTAAAGGGGAAGGGCAGTACTTC	CASSLVIKGEGQYF
-	TRBV18	-	TRBJ1-1	TGTGCCAGCTCACCAAGCCCGAACACTGAAGCTTTCTTT	CASSPSPNTEAFF
TRBD1	TRBV11-2	many	TRBJ1-2	TGTGCCAGCAGTCCTGCAGGGGGCCACTATGGCTACACCTTC	CASSPAGGHYGYTF
TRBD1	TRBV6-5	-	TRBJ2-7	TGTGCCAGCCCATCGGGACAGCCCGAGGACGAGCAGTACTTC	CASPSGQPEDEQYF
-	TRBV29-1	-	TRBJ2-7	TGCAGCGTCGTAGCAGGGGTCGAGCAGTACTTC	CSVVAGVEQYF
-	TRBV3-1/TRBV3-2	-	TRBJ1-1	TGTGCCAGCAGCCTGGCCGAAGACACTGAAGCTTTCTTT	CASSLAEDTEAFF
-	TRBV6-8	few	TRBJ2-4	TGTGCCAGCAGTCCCAGGTCAGCCAAAAACATTCAGTACTTC	CASSPRSAKNIQYF
-	TRBV3-1/TRBV3-2	-	TRBJ2-1	TGTGCCAGCAGCCAAGACGGGCGGGATAGGCGGTTCTTC	CASSQDGRDRRFF
TRBD2	TRBV4-1	once	TRBJ2-3	TGCGCCAGCAGCCAAGTTCCACGGGGGGATGGTACGCAGTATTTT	CASSQVPRGDGTQYF
-	TRBV6-6	-	TRBJ2-1	TGTGCCAGCAGTGACAGGCTGTCCTACAATGAGCAGTTCTTC	CASSDRLSYNEQFF
-	TRBV29-1	-	TRBJ1-1	TGCAGCGCCCCCGGACAGATGAACACTGAAGCTTTCTTT	CSAPGQMNTEAFF
-	TRBV7-2	-	TRBJ2-5	TGTGCCAGCAGCTTTAGCAGGGAAGAGACCCAGTACTTC	CASSFSREETQYF
TRBD2	TRBV18	-	TRBJ2-3	TGTGCCAGCTCGCTGCGGACTAGCGGTTACACAGATACGCAGTATTTT	CASSLRTSGYTDTQYF
TRBD1	TRBV27	-	TRBJ1-6	TGTGCCAGCAGTTCGACCCTAAACAGGGGATGGGGTTCACCCCTCCACTTT	CASSSTLNRGWGSPLHF
-	TRBV24-1	few	TRBJ1-2	TGTGCCACCAGTGATGGGGCAGGGCAGTTGGATGGCTACACCTTC	CATSDGAGQLDGYTF
-	TRBV21-1	-	TRBJ2-7	TGTGCCAGCAGCAAAGACCCCAGGGGAAGTGAGAACGAGCAGTACTTC	CASSKDPRGSENEQYF
-	TRBV20-1	once	TRBJ1-2	TGCAGTGCCCTCGTGAGCCGAAGCTACACCTTC	CSALVSRSYTF
-	TRBV9	-	TRBJ2-5	TGTGCCAGCAGCGTAGGCAGCGGACAAGAGACCCAGTACTTC	CASSVGSGQETQYF
TRBD1	TRBV5-1	-	TRBJ1-1	TGCGCCAGCAGCCAGGGACAGGGGATGGTGACTGAAGCTTTCTTT	CASSQGQGMVTEAFF
TRBD1	TRBV2	-	TRBJ1-2	TGTGCCAGCAGTCCTATAGGTCGGACAGGAGGTGGCTACACCTTC	CASSPIGRTGGGYTF
TRBD2	TRBV7-9	-	TRBJ2-1	TGTGCCAGCAGCGCCACCGGGACTAGCGTTCTCAATGAGCAGTTCTTC	CASSATGTSVLNEQFF
-	TRBV5-4	few	TRBJ2-7	TGTGCCAGCAGCACAGGACAAAGCTCCTACGAGCAGTACTTC	CASSTGQSSYEQYF
TRBD1	TRBV5-1	-	TRBJ1-4	TGCGCCAGCAGCTTGGGGGACAGGGATGGCAAACTGTTTTTT	CASSLGDRDGKLFF
TRBD2	TRBV24-1	-	TRBJ2-3	TGTGCCACCAGTGATTCGGAGCGGGGATACACAGATACGCAGTATTTT	CATSDSERGYTDTQYF
TRBD1	TRBV27	-	TRBJ2-7	TGTGCCAGCAGTTCCTCTCAGACAGGGCTATGGTACGAGCAGTACTTC	CASSSSQTGLWYEQYF